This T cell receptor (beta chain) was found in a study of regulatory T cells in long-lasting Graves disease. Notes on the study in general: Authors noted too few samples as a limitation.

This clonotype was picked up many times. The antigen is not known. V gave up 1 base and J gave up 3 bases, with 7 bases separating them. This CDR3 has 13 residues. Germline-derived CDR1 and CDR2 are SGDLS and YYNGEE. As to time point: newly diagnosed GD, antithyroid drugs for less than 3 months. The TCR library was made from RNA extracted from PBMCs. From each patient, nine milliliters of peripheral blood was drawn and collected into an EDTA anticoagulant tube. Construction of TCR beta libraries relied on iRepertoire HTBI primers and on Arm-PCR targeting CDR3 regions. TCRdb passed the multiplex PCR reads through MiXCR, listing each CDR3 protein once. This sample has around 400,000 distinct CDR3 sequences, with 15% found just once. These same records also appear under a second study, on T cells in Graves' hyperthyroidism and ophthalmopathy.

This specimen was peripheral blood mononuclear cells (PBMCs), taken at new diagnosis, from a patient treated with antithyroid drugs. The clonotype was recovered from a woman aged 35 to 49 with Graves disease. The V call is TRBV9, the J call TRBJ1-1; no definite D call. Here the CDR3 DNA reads TGTGCCAGCAGCGTAACGTGGGACACTGAAGCTTTCTTT. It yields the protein CASSVTWDTEAFF.